This TCR beta chain was retrieved from a study of T cell responses to AZD1222 COVID-19 vaccine. Study-wide results and limits: Spike-specific TCR breadth and depth were elevated following two AZD1222 doses. Donor demographics were predominantly white British with a female majority; clonal diversity may be underestimated.

The germline CDR1 and CDR2 sequences are MNHEY and SVGEGT. The J segment lost 2 bases and the V segment lost 2 bases, leaving 0 bases of the junction unmatched. CDR3 length: 14 residues. This clone was detected once. What it binds is unknown. TCRdb's table, derived via immunoSEQ multiplex PCR, lists solely in-frame clones and lacks some. The sample carries about 140,000 clones, 92% recorded once. The clonotype comes from an adult who received the AZD1222 COVID-19 vaccine. J is TRBJ2-7 and V is TRBV6-2 or TRBV6-3; the match to TRBD2 covers 10 bases. This specimen consisted of peripheral blood, obtained 28 days after the second AZD1222 dose. CDR3 region: CASSYGTSAYEQYF. As DNA, the CDR3 is TGTGCCAGCAGTTACGGGACTAGCGCCTACGAGCAGTACTTC.